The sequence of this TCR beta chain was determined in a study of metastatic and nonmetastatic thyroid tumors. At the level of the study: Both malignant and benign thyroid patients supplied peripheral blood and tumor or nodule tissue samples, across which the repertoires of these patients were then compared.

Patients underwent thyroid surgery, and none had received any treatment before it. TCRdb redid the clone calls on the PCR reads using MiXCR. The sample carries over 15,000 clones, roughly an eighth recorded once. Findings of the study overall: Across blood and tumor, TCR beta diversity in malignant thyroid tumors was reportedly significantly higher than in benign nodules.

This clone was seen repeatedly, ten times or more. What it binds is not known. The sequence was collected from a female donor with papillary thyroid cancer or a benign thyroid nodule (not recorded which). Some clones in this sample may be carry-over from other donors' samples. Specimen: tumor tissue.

In DNA, the CDR3 is TGTGCCAGCAGAAAAGGAGGGTGGAACACTGAAGCTTTCTTT. It is translated as CASRKGGWNTEAFF. This chain uses TRBV6-2 or TRBV6-3 with TRBJ1-1; no definite D call. The CDR3 length is 14 residues. The V gene lost 6 bases and the J gene lost 1 base, with 12 bases spanning the gap. Germline V lookup: CDR1 MNHEY, CDR2 SVGEGT.